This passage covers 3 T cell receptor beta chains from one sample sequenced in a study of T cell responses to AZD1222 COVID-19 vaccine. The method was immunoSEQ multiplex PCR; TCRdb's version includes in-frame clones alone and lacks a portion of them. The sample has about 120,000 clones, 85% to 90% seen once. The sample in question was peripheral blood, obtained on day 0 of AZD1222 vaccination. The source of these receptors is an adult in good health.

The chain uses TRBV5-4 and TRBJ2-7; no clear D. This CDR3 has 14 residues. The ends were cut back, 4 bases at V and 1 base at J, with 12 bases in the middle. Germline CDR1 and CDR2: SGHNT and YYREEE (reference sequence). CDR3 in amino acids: CASSEPGRSYEQYF. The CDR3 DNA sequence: TGTGCCAGCAGCGAGCCCGGCCGGTCCTACGAGCAGTACTTC.

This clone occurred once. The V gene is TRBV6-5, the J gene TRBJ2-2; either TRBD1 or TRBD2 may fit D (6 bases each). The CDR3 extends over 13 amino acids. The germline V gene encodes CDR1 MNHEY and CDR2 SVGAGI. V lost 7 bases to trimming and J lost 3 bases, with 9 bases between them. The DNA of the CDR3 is TGTGCCAGCAACAGGGACTACACCGGGGAGCTGTTTTTT. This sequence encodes CASNRDYTGELFF.

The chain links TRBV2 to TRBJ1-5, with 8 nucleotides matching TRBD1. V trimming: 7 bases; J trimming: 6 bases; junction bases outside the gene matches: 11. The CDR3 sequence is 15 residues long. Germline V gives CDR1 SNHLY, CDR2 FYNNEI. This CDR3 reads CASNLGQAFSQPQHF. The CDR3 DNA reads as TGTGCCAGCAATTTGGGACAGGCCTTTTCTCAGCCCCAGCATTTT.